This T cell receptor (beta chain) comes out of a study of T-cell memory formation after mild COVID-19. Study summary: Clustering of TCRs was largely donor specific.

Germline values: CDR1 SQVTM, CDR2 ANQGSEA. The V gene end was trimmed by 3 bases and the J gene end by 7 bases; junction bases not matched to a gene: 4. CDR3 size: 14 residues. This clonotype appeared many times. Antigen: not known. Study-level results: CM and EM subsets held most contracting CD4+ clones; EMRA held CD8+ ones.

Libraries for TCRalpha and TCRbeta carried sample barcodes and unique molecular identifiers via 5'RACE. TCRdb redid the calling of the 5' RACE reads with MiXCR, one entry per CDR3 protein. The sample shows fewer than 200,000 distinct CDR3 sequences, around a fifth of them seen only once. This receptor was taken from an adult woman who had mild COVID-19 (a few samples of this study predate the infection). Cell type and time point are not known. The material sequenced was PBMCs or a T cell subset sorted from them (not recorded which). The gene calls are TRBV29-1 and TRBJ2-1, with 12 nucleotides matching TRBD2. CDR3 amino acids: CSVDTSGGPNEQFF. CDR3 nucleotides: TGCAGCGTTGATACTAGCGGGGGGCCTAATGAGCAGTTCTTC.